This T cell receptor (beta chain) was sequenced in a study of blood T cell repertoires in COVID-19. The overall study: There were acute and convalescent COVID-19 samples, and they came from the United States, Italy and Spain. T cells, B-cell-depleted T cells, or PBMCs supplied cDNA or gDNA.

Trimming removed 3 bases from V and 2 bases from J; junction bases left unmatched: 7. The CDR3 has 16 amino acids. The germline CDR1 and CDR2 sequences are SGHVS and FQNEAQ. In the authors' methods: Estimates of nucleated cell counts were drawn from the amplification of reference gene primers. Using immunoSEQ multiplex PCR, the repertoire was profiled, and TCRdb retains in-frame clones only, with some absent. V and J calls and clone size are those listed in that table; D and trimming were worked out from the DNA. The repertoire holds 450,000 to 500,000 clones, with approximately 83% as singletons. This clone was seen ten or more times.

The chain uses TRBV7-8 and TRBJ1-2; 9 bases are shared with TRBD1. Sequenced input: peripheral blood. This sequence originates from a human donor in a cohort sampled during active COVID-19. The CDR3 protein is CASSLILGTGNYGYTF. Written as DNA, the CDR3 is TGTGCCAGCAGCTTGATCCTGGGGACAGGGAACTATGGCTACACCTTC.